The rows below give T cell receptor beta chains drawn from one sample of a study of cytomegalovirus exposure and HLA in healthy donors. Measured with immunoSEQ multiplex PCR; TCRdb has only the in-frame clones, and not every one. The table has over 150,000 clones, 65% to 80% seen once. The sequencing sample was made of PBMCs. The receptors were gathered from a woman between 35 and 50 years old in good health and CMV-seronegative. Both conserved end residues are part of each CDR3. Each record gives: D gene, V gene, clone size, J gene, CDR3 DNA, CDR3 protein. A D gene is named only where the DNA matches it firmly. Some rows mark clone size as missing; the rest say once, few, many or name a class of expanded clone.

>-|TRBV6-6|few|TRBJ1-3
TGTGCCAGCAGCTCCCAGGTTCCTGGAAACACCATATATTTT
CASSSQVPGNTIYF
>-|TRBV28|-|TRBJ1-5
TGTGCCAGCGAACGGGTTAGCAATCAGCCCCAGCATTTT
CASERVSNQPQHF
>-|TRBV5-6|-|TRBJ1-4
TGTGCCAGCAGCTTGGCGGGATGGAGCCCCGAAAAACTGTTTTTT
CASSLAGWSPEKLFF
>-|TRBV7-2|-|TRBJ2-1
TGTGCCAGCAGCTTCCCTCGGGGGGCGGGTTACAATGAGCAGTTCTTC
CASSFPRGAGYNEQFF
>TRBD1|TRBV4-1|-|TRBJ2-2
TGCGCCAGCAGCCAAGTCGGACAGGGTACCGGGGAGCTGTTTTTT
CASSQVGQGTGELFF
>TRBD2|TRBV5-1|-|TRBJ2-4
TGCGCCAGCAGATTCACGTCCGGGGGGAACATTCAGTACTTC
CASRFTSGGNIQYF
>TRBD1|TRBV28|-|TRBJ2-2
TGTGCCAGCAGCAGCGGACAGGGGACGGTCACCGGGGAGCTGTTTTTT
CASSSGQGTVTGELFF
>TRBD2|TRBV2|-|TRBJ2-7
TGTGCCAGCAGTGAAGGGAGTAGCGGGAGTCTGTACGAGCAGTACTTC
CASSEGSSGSLYEQYF
>-|TRBV27|-|TRBJ2-2
TGTGCCAGCAGTCCGGTCAACGCCGGGGAGCTGTTTTTT
CASSPVNAGELFF
>-|TRBV7-9|few|TRBJ1-2
TGTGCCAGCAGCCTCAGTGAATGGACACACTATGGCTACACCTTC
CASSLSEWTHYGYTF
>-|TRBV7-8|-|TRBJ1-5
TGTGCCAGCACCAAAAACGGGGGGGCAAGGCAGCCCCAGCATTTT
CASTKNGGARQPQHF
>TRBD2|TRBV27|-|TRBJ2-1
TGTGCCAGCAGTTTGCAGCGGGGGGGCCTCAATGAGCAGTTCTTC
CASSLQRGGLNEQFF
>-|TRBV5-1|-|TRBJ1-1
TGCGCCAGCAGCTTATTGGGAGGGGGGGAAGCTTTCTTT
CASSLLGGGEAFF
>TRBD2|TRBV10-3|-|TRBJ2-7
TGTGCCATCAGTGAGCTAGCGGGGCCATCGTCCTACGAGCAGTACTTC
CAISELAGPSSYEQYF
>TRBD1|TRBV9|-|TRBJ1-2
TGTGCCAGCAGCGGACGTAGGGTGGGGACAGGTGGAGGCTACACCTTC
CASSGRRVGTGGGYTF
>-|TRBV5-1|-|TRBJ1-1
TGCGCCAGCAGCCTCCCACAGAACACTGAAGCTTTCTTT
CASSLPQNTEAFF
>-|TRBV28|-|TRBJ1-2
TGTGCCAGCAGTTCCTCCCTCAGCAGGAATTATGGCTACACCTTC
CASSSSLSRNYGYTF
>TRBD2|TRBV2|-|TRBJ2-7
TGTGCTAGTCGGGGGGGCGCCTCCTACGAGCAGTACTTC
CASRGGASYEQYF
>-|TRBV2|-|TRBJ1-1
TGTGCCAGCAAGGGGTATGAAGCTTTCTTT
CASKGYEAFF
>TRBD1|TRBV7-9|-|TRBJ1-2
TGTGCCAGCAGCTTCGCCGGGACAGGGGTCCATGGCTACACCTTC
CASSFAGTGVHGYTF
>-|TRBV10-2|-|TRBJ2-1
TGCGCCAGCAGCAGTGGTGGGCAGTTCTTC
CASSSGGQFF
>TRBD1|TRBV6-1|-|TRBJ2-7
TGTGCCAGCATACCAATACCGGGACAGGGATACGAGCAGTACTTC
CASIPIPGQGYEQYF
>-|TRBV6-4|-|TRBJ1-1
TGTGCCAGCACCCCGACAGGAGCCAACACTGAAGCTTTCTTT
CASTPTGANTEAFF
>-|TRBV29-1|-|TRBJ1-2
TGCAGCGTTGGCGACAGTGACTATGGCTACACCTTC
CSVGDSDYGYTF
>-|TRBV6-5|-|TRBJ2-7
TGTGCCAGCATCGCAGGGTGGGGCTCCTACGAGCAGTACTTC
CASIAGWGSYEQYF
>TRBD1|TRBV29-1|-|TRBJ2-7
TGCAGCTTCCGGGACAGCATCTACGAGCAGTACTTC
CSFRDSIYEQYF
>TRBD1|TRBV11-2|-|TRBJ1-1
TGTGCCAGCAGCCTACAGGGGATGAACACTGAAGCTTTCTTT
CASSLQGMNTEAFF
>TRBD1|TRBV27|-|TRBJ2-6
TGTGCCAGCAGTCCCGGGACAGGGATTCTTCTCTCTGGGGCCAACGTCCTGACTTTC
CASSPGTGILLSGANVLTF
>TRBD1|TRBV4-1|-|TRBJ2-7
TGCGCCAGCAGCCTACCGGGACAGGGATCCTACGAGCAGTACTTC
CASSLPGQGSYEQYF
>-|TRBV18|-|TRBJ2-4
TGTGCCAGCTCACCGGCAGGTGTCCGCAGTCACCCAAACATTCAGTACTTC
CASSPAGVRSHPNIQYF
>-|TRBV7-9|-|TRBJ1-1
TGTGCCAGCAGCTCAGGGCAGGGTGAAGCTTTCTTT
CASSSGQGEAFF
>-|TRBV7-9|-|TRBJ2-3
TGTGCCAGCAGCTTATTCTTCACAGATACGCAGTATTTT
CASSLFFTDTQYF
>TRBD1|TRBV28|-|TRBJ1-1
TGTGCCAGCAGTGCCCCCACGGGACAGAATTTCTTGAACACTGAAGCTTTCTTT
CASSAPTGQNFLNTEAFF
>TRBD2|TRBV11-2|-|TRBJ2-1
TGTGCCAGCAGACTTACTTTCAATAGCGGGAGCAGCCATGAGCAGTTCTTC
CASRLTFNSGSSHEQFF
>TRBD1|TRBV10-3|-|TRBJ1-1
TGTGCCATCAGATCGGACAGGGGCGACACTGAAGCTTTCTTT
CAIRSDRGDTEAFF
>TRBD2|TRBV10-3|-|TRBJ2-7
TGTGCCATCAGAGAAACCTTAGCGGGGTCCTACGAGCAGTACTTC
CAIRETLAGSYEQYF
>TRBD1|TRBV5-1|-|TRBJ1-2
TGCGCCAGCCAGCTTGGACAGGGAGGCTATGGCTACACCTTC
CASQLGQGGYGYTF
>TRBD1|TRBV9|-|TRBJ1-5
TGTGCCAGCAGCCTGACAGGGGACAATCAGCCCCAGCATTTT
CASSLTGDNQPQHF
>-|TRBV2|once|TRBJ1-1
TGTGCCAGCAGTGAAGGGGGGCAGAACACTGAAGCTTTCTTT
CASSEGGQNTEAFF
>TRBD1|TRBV7-2|-|TRBJ2-2
TGTGCCAGCAGCCTGGACAGGGTATCCGTGGAGCTGTTTTTT
CASSLDRVSVELFF
>TRBD1|TRBV7-8|-|TRBJ1-4
TGTGCCAGCAGCCTGGGTTCCGGGACAGGGGAAGAAAAACTGTTTTTT
CASSLGSGTGEEKLFF
>-|TRBV18|few|TRBJ1-5
TGTGCCAGCTCACCAAACTCGCAGGGCAATCAGCCCCAGCATTTT
CASSPNSQGNQPQHF
>-|TRBV7-2|-|TRBJ2-1
TGTGCCAGCAGCTTAGCGGGGGGTGGAAATGAGCAGTTCTTC
CASSLAGGGNEQFF
>TRBD1|TRBV2|-|TRBJ1-2
TGTGCCAGCAGTGGGGGACAGGGTTATAAAGGCTACACCTTC
CASSGGQGYKGYTF
>TRBD1|TRBV29-1|-|TRBJ2-7
TGCAGCGTTGAGGGACAGGGGGCCTACGAGCAGTACTTC
CSVEGQGAYEQYF
>-|TRBV28|-|TRBJ2-7
TGTGCCAGCAGTCCTAGATCTTCCCCAGGGTCGTACGAGCAGTACTTC
CASSPRSSPGSYEQYF
>TRBD2|TRBV14|-|TRBJ2-7
TGTGCCAGCAGCCAACTAGCGGGGGACTACGAGCAGTACTTC
CASSQLAGDYEQYF